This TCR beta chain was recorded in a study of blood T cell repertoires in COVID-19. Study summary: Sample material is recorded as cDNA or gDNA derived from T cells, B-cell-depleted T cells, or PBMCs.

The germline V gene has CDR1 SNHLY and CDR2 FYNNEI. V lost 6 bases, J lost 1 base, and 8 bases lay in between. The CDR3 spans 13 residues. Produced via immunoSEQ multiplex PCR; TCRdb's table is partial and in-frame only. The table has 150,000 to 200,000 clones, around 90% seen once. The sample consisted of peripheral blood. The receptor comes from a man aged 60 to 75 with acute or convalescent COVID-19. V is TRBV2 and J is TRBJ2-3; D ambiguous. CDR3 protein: CASSGPGTDTQYF. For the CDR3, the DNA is TGTGCCAGCAGCGGTCCCGGCACAGATACGCAGTATTTT.